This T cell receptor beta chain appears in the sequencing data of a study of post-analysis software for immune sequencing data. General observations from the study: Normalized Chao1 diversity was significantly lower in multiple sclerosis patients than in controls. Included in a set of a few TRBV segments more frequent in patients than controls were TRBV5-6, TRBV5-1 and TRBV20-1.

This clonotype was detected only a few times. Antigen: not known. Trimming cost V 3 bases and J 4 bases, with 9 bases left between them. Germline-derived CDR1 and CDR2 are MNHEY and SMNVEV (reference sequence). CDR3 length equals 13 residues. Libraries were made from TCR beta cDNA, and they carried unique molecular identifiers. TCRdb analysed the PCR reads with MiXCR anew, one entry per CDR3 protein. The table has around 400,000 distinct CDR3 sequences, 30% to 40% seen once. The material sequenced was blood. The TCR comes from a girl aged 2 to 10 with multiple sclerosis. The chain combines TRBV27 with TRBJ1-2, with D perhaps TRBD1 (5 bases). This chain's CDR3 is CASSFYRSYGYTF. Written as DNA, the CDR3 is TGTGCCAGCAGTTTTTACAGGAGCTATGGCTACACCTTC.